This T cell receptor (beta chain) originates from a study of blood T cells in healthy people across ages. Findings and limits, study-wide: Estimates based on one million T cells were treated as lower bounds. Roughly linearly, TCR beta diversity per million T cells fell as age increased.

Through a sample-barcoded 5' primer and a J-beta primer mix, a second PCR was run for roughly 7 to 11 cycles. Each cDNA molecule was tagged by a template-switch adaptor with 12 random nucleotides. All samples yielded 2.5 million or more CDR3-containing paired-end reads. A single record per CDR3 protein comes from TCRdb applying MiXCR to the 5' RACE reads. Of 600,000 to 800,000 distinct CDR3 sequences in the sample, around a fifth were seen once. There are a few counts of this clonotype. Its specificity is unknown. The V gene's germline CDR1 is LGHDT and CDR2 YNNKEL (reference sequence). This CDR3 has 15 residues.

The genes are TRBV3-1 and TRBJ2-5; the match to TRBD2 covers 11 bases. The J call may be incorrect, as the DNA end agrees better with TRBJ2-1. Sequencing was done on a sample of blood. The sequence derives from a man aged 70-80 years in good health. The DNA for the CDR3 is TGTGCCAGCAGCCAAGCTAGCGGGAGGAATAATGAGCAGTTCTTC. Protein product: CASSQASGRNNEQFF.